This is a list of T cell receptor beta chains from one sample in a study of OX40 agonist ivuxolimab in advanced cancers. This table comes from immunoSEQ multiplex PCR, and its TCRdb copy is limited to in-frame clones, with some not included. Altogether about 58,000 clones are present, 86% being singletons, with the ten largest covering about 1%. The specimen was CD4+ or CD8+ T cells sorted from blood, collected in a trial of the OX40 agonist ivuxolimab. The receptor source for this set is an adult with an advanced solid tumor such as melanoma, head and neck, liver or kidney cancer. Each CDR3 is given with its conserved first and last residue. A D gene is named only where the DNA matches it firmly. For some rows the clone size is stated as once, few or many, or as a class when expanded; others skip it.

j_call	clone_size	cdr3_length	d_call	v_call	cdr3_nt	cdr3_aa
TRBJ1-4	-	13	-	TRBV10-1	TGCGCCAGCAGTGAGTGGCAGGGCGGAAAACTGTTTTTT	CASSEWQGGKLFF
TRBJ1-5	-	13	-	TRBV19	TGTGCCAGTAGTAAGGAGCGGGATCAGCCCCAGCATTTT	CASSKERDQPQHF
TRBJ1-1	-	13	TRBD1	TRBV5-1	TGCGCCAGCAGCTATGGACAGGGCTCAGGTGCTTTCTTT	CASSYGQGSGAFF
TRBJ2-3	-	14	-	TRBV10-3	TGTGCCATCAGTGAGTCATCGGCTAGGGATACGCAGTATTTT	CAISESSARDTQYF
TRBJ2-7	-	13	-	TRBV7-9	TGTGCCAGCAGCTTAGCTTCCCAAAGTTCTTGGTACTTC	CASSLASQSSWYF
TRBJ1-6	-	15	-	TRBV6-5	TGTGCCAGCAGTACTCGGACGTTCGAGAATTCACCCCTCCACTTT	CASSTRTFENSPLHF
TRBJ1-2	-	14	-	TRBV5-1	TGTGCCAGCAGCTTGGTGGGCGGTAACTATGGCTACACCTTC	CASSLVGGNYGYTF
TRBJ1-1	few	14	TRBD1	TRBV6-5	TGTGCCAGCAAGGAGACAGGGACGAACACTGAAGCTTTCTTT	CASKETGTNTEAFF
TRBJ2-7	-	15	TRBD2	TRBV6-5	TGTGCCAGCATGAGGTGGACTAGCGGGGCCTACGAGCAGTACTTC	CASMRWTSGAYEQYF
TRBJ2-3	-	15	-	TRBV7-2	TGTGCCAGCAGCCCCAGGGCAGGGCGCACAGATACGCAGTATTTT	CASSPRAGRTDTQYF
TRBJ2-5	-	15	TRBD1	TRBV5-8	TGTGCCAGCAGCTTGGCCCGGACAGGGACGGAGACCCAGTACTTC	CASSLARTGTETQYF
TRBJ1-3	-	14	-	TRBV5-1	TGCGCCAGCTCAGAAGGGGAGTCTGGAAACACCATATATTTT	CASSEGESGNTIYF
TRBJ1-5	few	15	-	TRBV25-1	TGTGCCAGCAGTGACCCCGGGACCGGCAATCAGCCCCAGCATTTT	CASSDPGTGNQPQHF
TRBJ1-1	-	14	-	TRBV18	TGTGCCAGCTCACCAAGCCCAGCGAACACTGAAGCTTTCTTT	CASSPSPANTEAFF
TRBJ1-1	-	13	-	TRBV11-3	TGTGCCAGCAGCGTCCAGGAAAACACTGAAGCTTTCTTT	CASSVQENTEAFF
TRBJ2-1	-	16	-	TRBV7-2	TGTGCCAGCAGCTTCCCTGGCGGCCCGTCCTACAATGAGCAGTTCTTC	CASSFPGGPSYNEQFF
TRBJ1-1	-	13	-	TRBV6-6	TGTGCCAGCAGTTACAGGCCGAACTCTGAAGCTTTCTTT	CASSYRPNSEAFF
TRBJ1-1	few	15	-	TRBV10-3	TGTGCCATCAGTGAGTCGGGCATCGCGAACACTGAAGCTTTCTTT	CAISESGIANTEAFF
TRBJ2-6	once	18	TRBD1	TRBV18	TGTGCCAGCTCACCGGGGACAGGGCCGCCCTCTGGGGCCAACGTCCTGACTTTC	CASSPGTGPPSGANVLTF
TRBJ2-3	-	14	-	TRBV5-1	TGCGCCAGCAGAGGGCGGGGAGACACAGATACGCAGTATTTT	CASRGRGDTDTQYF
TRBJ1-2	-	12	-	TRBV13	TGTGCCAGCAGCTTTCGGGCCGATGGCTACACCTTC	CASSFRADGYTF
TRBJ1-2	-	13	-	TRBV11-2	TGTGCCAGCAGCCTCCGGACCGGCTATGGCTACACCTTC	CASSLRTGYGYTF
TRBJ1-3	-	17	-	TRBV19	TGTGCCAGTTTTGCAGTGGTTGGAACCTCTTCTGGAAACACCATATATTTT	CASFAVVGTSSGNTIYF
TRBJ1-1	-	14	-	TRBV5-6	TGTGCCAGCAGCTTGGTTGGGGAGGGGGCTGAAGCTTTCTTT	CASSLVGEGAEAFF
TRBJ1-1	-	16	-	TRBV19	TGTGCCAGTAGTGCGAGCCGGGACAAGGGAAGAGGTGAAGCTTTCTTT	CASSASRDKGRGEAFF
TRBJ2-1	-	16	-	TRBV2	TGTGCCAGCTCTTGGGTAGGGGCCCCCCGAGGGAATGAGCAGTTCTTC	CASSWVGAPRGNEQFF
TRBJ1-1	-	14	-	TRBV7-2	TGTGCCAGCAGAGGTCAGGGCCTGAACACTGAAGCTTTCTTT	CASRGQGLNTEAFF
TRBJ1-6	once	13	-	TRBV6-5	TGTGCCAGCAGCTTCGACGGGCCCTCACCCCTCCACTTT	CASSFDGPSPLHF
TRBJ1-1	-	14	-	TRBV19	TGTGCCAGTAGGCCCGGGACATTGAACACTGAAGCTTTCTTT	CASRPGTLNTEAFF
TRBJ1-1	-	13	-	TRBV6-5	TGTGCCAGCAGTTACGACGGGGGCCTCCTAGCTTTCTTT	CASSYDGGLLAFF
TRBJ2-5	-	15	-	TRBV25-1	TGTGCCAGCAGCCCTCGGGGGTTCGTAGGGGAGACCCAGTACTTC	CASSPRGFVGETQYF
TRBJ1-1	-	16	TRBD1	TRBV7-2	TGTGCCAGCAGCCCAGGGGGGGCAGGGGGCAGGGCTGAAGCTTTCTTT	CASSPGGAGGRAEAFF
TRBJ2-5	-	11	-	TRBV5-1	TGCGCCAGCTTTGAAGGGGAGACCCAGTACTTC	CASFEGETQYF
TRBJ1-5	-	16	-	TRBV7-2	TGTGCCAGCAGCTCAGACCGGGCAGTTCAAAATCAGCCCCAGCATTTT	CASSSDRAVQNQPQHF
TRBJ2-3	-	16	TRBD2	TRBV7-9	TGTGCCAGCAGCTTAGGCGGGGGGTGGGGCACAGATACGCAGTATTTT	CASSLGGGWGTDTQYF
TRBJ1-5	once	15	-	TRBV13	TGTGCCAGCAGCTTAGGCGGCCATAGCAATCAGCCCCAGCATTTT	CASSLGGHSNQPQHF
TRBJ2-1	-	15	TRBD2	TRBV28	TGTGCCAGCAGTCATAGCGGGGTTTCCTACAATGAGCAGTTCTTC	CASSHSGVSYNEQFF
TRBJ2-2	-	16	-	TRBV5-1	TGCGCCAGCAGCTTAACCGGACAGTCCCGGACCGGGGAGCTGTTTTTT	CASSLTGQSRTGELFF
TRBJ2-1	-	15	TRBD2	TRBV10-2	TGCGCCAGCAGCCAGACTAGCGGGGGCTACAATGAGCAGTTCTTC	CASSQTSGGYNEQFF
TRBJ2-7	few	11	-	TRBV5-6	TGTGCCAGCAGCACAACCCGCGAGCAGTACTTC	CASSTTREQYF
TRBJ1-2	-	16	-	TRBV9	TGTGCCAGCAGCGTGGGACATCCGGCCTCTAACTATGGCTACACCTTC	CASSVGHPASNYGYTF
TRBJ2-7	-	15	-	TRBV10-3	TGTGCCATCAGTGAGGTGGAACAGGGTCGGTACGAGCAGTACTTC	CAISEVEQGRYEQYF
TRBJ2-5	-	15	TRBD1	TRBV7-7	TGTGCCAGCAGCCTACAACAGGGGCTGTATGAGACCCAGTACTTC	CASSLQQGLYETQYF
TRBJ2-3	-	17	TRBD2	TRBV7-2	TGTGCCAGCAGTTACCGGTTCGGGACTAGCGGCACAGATACGCAGTATTTT	CASSYRFGTSGTDTQYF
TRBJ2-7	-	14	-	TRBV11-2	TGTGCCAGCAGAGAAACAGGTCGCCTCTACGAGCAGTACTTC	CASRETGRLYEQYF
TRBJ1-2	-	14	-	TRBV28	TGTGCCAGCAGTTTATCGTCCAGGAACTATGGCTACACCTTC	CASSLSSRNYGYTF
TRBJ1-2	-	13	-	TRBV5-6	TGTGCCAGCAGCTTGGTAGGGGACTATGGCTACACCTTC	CASSLVGDYGYTF
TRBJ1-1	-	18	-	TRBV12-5	TGTGCTAGTGGTTTGGTAATACCCCTCGGCGGGCTCCACACTGAAGCTTTCTTT	CASGLVIPLGGLHTEAFF
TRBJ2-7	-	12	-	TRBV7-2	TGTGCCAGCAGCTGGAAGCCTGGGGAGCAGTACTTC	CASSWKPGEQYF
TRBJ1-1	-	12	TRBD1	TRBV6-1	TGTGCCAGCAGTGGGGGGACAGCTGAAGCTTTCTTT	CASSGGTAEAFF
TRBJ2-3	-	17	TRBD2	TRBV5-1	TGCGCCAGCAGCCAAACTAGCGGGGGGCTCCGCACAGATACGCAGTATTTT	CASSQTSGGLRTDTQYF
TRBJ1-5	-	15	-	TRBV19	TGTGCCAGTACGGCTGGGTTGCGGGGCAATCAGCCCCAGCATTTT	CASTAGLRGNQPQHF
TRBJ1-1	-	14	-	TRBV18	TGTGCCAGCTCACCAATCGGGAAGAACACTGAAGCTTTCTTT	CASSPIGKNTEAFF
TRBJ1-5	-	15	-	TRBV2	TGTGCCAGCAGCTGGGGGTTTGGGGGCAATCAGCCCCAGCATTTT	CASSWGFGGNQPQHF
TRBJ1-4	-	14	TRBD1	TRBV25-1	TGTGCCAGCAGTGTTACAGGGGGTTCTGAAAAACTGTTTTTT	CASSVTGGSEKLFF
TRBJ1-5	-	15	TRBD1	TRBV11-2	TGTGCCAGCAGCTCGTCAGGGGGTAGCAATCAGCCCCAGCATTTT	CASSSSGGSNQPQHF
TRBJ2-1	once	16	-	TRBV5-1	TGCGCCAGCAGCCGCGAGGCTTCCAGCTCCTACAATGAGCAGTTCTTC	CASSREASSSYNEQFF